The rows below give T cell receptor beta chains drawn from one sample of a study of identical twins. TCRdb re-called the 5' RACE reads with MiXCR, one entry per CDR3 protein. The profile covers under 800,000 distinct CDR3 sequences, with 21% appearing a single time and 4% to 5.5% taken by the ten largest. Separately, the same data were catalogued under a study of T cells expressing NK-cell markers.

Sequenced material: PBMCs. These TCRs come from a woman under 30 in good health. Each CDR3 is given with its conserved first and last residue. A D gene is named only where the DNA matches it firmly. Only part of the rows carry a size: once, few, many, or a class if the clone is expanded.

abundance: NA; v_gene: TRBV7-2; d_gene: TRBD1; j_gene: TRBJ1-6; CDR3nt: TGTGCCAGCAGCTTAAGGACAGGGGGGAGGACACCCCTCCACTTT; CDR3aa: CASSLRTGGRTPLHF
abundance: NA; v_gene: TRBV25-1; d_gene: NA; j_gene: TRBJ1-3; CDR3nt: TGTGCCAGCAGTGAATCTTATCGGGCTGGAAACACCATATATTTT; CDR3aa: CASSESYRAGNTIYF
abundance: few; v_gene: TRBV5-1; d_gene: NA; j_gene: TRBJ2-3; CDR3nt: TGCGCCAGCAGCTTGGGTGGTTTTATCGATACGCAGTATTTT; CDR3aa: CASSLGGFIDTQYF
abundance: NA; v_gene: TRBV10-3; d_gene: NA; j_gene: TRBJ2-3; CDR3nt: TGTGCCATCAGAGAGGTGTTACCGCCTAGCACAGATACGCAGTATTTT; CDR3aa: CAIREVLPPSTDTQYF
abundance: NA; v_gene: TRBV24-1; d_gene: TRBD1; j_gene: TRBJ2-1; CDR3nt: TGTGCCACCAGTGACAGGACAGGGTCTCATGAGCAGTTCTTC; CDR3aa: CATSDRTGSHEQFF
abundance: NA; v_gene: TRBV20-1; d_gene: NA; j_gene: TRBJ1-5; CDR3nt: TGCAGTGCTAGGTGGCGGGAGAGCGATCAGCCCCAGCATTTT; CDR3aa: CSARWRESDQPQHF
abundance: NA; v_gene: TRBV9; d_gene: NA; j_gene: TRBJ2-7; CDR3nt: TGTGCCAGCAGCACTACCCAGGTTTCCGAGCAGTACTTC; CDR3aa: CASSTTQVSEQYF
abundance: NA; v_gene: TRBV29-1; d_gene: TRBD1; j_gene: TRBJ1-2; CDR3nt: TGCAGCGTCTACGGGACAGGAGGATATGGCTACACCTTC; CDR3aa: CSVYGTGGYGYTF
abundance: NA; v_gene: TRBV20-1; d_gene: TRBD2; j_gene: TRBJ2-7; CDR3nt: TGCAGTGCCTCCCTAGCGGGGGGTGAGTACGAGCAGTACTTC; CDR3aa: CSASLAGGEYEQYF
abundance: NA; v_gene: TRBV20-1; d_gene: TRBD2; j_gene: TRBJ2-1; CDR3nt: TGCAGTGCTCGGACTAGCGGAAGAATCTACAATGAGCAGTTCTTC; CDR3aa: CSARTSGRIYNEQFF
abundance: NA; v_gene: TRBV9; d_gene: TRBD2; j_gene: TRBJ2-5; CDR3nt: TGTGCCAGCAGCGCCGGACTAGCGGGAGCCCCATCCCAAGAGACCCAGTACTTC; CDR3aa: CASSAGLAGAPSQETQYF
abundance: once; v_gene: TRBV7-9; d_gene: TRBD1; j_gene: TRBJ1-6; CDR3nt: TGTGCCAGCAGCCGCAACGGGACAGTCGCTTCACCCCTCCACTTT; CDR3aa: CASSRNGTVASPLHF
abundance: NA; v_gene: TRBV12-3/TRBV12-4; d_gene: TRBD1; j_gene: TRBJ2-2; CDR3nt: TGTGCCAGCAGTTTAGCTAGGACAGGGTCCGGGGAGCTGTTTTTT; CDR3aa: CASSLARTGSGELFF
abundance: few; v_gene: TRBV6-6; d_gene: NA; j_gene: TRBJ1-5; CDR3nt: TGTGCCAGCACACGCCTGGGTCAGCCCCAGCATTTT; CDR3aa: CASTRLGQPQHF
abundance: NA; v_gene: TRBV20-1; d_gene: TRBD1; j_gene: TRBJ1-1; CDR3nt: TGCAGTGCTACGGGACAGGGGGTCGCTGAAGCTTTCTTT; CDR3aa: CSATGQGVAEAFF
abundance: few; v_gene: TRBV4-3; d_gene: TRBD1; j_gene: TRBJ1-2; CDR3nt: TGCGCCAGCAGCCGTGAGGACAGGGACTATGGCTACACCTTC; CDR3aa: CASSREDRDYGYTF
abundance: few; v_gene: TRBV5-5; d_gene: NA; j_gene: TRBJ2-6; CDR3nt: TGTGCCAGCAGCTTGGCGAGTACCGGGGCCAACGTCCTGACTTTC; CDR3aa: CASSLASTGANVLTF
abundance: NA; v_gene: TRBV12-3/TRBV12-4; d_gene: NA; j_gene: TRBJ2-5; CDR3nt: TGTGCCAGCAGTGTTTCCGGGGTCCTGGGAGAGACCCAGTACTTC; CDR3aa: CASSVSGVLGETQYF
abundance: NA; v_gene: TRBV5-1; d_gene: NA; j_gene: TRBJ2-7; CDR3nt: TGCGCCAGCAGCGGATCGCCGGGGTCCTACGAGCAGTACTTC; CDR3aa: CASSGSPGSYEQYF
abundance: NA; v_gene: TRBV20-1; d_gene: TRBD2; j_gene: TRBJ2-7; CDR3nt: TGCAGTGCCCGCAATGGGGGAGGGGCGGGTGAGCAGTACTTC; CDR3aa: CSARNGGGAGEQYF